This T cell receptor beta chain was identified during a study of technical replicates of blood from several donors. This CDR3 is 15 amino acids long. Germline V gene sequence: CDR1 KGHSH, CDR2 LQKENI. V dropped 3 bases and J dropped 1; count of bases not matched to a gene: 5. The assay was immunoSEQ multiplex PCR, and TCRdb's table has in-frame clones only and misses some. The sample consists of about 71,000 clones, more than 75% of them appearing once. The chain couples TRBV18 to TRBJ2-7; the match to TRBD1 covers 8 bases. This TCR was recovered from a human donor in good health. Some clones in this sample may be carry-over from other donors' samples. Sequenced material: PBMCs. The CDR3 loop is CASSPGQGRSYEQYF. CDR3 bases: TGTGCCAGCTCACCCGGACAGGGTCGGTCCTACGAGCAGTACTTC.